This TCR beta chain stems from a study of shared clonotypes between healthy human individuals. Study-wide context: Each donor's CD4 naive and CD4 memory cells filled three plates apiece, CD8 naive two, and CD8 memory one. Overall study results and limits: Roughly 5% of naive CD4 clonotypes were common to four donors.

In regard to this clone: The antigen remains unidentified.

TCRdb's table, derived via immunoSEQ multiplex PCR, lists solely in-frame clones and lacks some. The sample has around 510,000 clones, about 96% seen once. Germline-derived CDR1 and CDR2 are SGHVS and FQNEAQ. This CDR3 spans 16 amino acids. V shed 5 bases and J 0 bases; nucleotides not matched to a gene: 7. Sequenced: naive CD4+ T cells sorted from blood. Subset reported: CD45RA+ positively selected. V gene TRBV7-8 combines with J gene TRBJ1-5; 7 nucleotides align to TRBD1. This receptor was obtained from a woman in her 30s in good health. CDR3 DNA sequence: TGTGCCAGCAGCGCTGGGACAGACTATAGCAATCAGCCCCAGCATTTT. As protein: CASSAGTDYSNQPQHF. The variable domain in full, completed from reference TRBV7-8 and TRBJ1-5, reads GAGVSQSPRYKVAKRGQDVALRCDPISGHVSLFWYQQALGQGPEFLTYFQNEAQLDKSGLPSDRFFAERPEGSVSTLKIQRTQQEDSAVYLCASSAGTDYSNQPQHFGDGTRLSIL.